This T cell receptor beta chain originates from a study of blood T cell repertoires in COVID-19. Background on the study: The United States, Italy and Spain supplied acute and convalescent COVID-19 samples. Sources were T cells, B-cell-depleted T cells, or PBMCs; the material itself was cDNA or gDNA.

The table lists this clone with a count of one. V lost 6 bases and J lost 3; bases outside the gene matches: 6. Germline lookup yields CDR1 SNHLY and CDR2 FYNNEI. The CDR3 is 15 residues long. Authors' data handling: Estimation of nucleated cell counts relied on the amplification of reference gene primers. Generated by immunoSEQ multiplex PCR, the TCRdb table keeps only in-frame clones and is missing some. From that table come the V and J calls and clone size; the DNA was used to work out D and trimming. Here the sample spans just over 150,000 clones, roughly nine tenths being singletons. This clonotype was sampled from an older woman with acute or convalescent COVID-19. The sample taken for sequencing was peripheral blood. The chain couples TRBV2 to TRBJ2-1; the match to TRBD2 covers 9 bases. Written as DNA, the CDR3 is TGTGCCAGCAGGCAGACTAGCGGCCGCTACAATGAGCAGTTCTTC. Its translation is CASRQTSGRYNEQFF.